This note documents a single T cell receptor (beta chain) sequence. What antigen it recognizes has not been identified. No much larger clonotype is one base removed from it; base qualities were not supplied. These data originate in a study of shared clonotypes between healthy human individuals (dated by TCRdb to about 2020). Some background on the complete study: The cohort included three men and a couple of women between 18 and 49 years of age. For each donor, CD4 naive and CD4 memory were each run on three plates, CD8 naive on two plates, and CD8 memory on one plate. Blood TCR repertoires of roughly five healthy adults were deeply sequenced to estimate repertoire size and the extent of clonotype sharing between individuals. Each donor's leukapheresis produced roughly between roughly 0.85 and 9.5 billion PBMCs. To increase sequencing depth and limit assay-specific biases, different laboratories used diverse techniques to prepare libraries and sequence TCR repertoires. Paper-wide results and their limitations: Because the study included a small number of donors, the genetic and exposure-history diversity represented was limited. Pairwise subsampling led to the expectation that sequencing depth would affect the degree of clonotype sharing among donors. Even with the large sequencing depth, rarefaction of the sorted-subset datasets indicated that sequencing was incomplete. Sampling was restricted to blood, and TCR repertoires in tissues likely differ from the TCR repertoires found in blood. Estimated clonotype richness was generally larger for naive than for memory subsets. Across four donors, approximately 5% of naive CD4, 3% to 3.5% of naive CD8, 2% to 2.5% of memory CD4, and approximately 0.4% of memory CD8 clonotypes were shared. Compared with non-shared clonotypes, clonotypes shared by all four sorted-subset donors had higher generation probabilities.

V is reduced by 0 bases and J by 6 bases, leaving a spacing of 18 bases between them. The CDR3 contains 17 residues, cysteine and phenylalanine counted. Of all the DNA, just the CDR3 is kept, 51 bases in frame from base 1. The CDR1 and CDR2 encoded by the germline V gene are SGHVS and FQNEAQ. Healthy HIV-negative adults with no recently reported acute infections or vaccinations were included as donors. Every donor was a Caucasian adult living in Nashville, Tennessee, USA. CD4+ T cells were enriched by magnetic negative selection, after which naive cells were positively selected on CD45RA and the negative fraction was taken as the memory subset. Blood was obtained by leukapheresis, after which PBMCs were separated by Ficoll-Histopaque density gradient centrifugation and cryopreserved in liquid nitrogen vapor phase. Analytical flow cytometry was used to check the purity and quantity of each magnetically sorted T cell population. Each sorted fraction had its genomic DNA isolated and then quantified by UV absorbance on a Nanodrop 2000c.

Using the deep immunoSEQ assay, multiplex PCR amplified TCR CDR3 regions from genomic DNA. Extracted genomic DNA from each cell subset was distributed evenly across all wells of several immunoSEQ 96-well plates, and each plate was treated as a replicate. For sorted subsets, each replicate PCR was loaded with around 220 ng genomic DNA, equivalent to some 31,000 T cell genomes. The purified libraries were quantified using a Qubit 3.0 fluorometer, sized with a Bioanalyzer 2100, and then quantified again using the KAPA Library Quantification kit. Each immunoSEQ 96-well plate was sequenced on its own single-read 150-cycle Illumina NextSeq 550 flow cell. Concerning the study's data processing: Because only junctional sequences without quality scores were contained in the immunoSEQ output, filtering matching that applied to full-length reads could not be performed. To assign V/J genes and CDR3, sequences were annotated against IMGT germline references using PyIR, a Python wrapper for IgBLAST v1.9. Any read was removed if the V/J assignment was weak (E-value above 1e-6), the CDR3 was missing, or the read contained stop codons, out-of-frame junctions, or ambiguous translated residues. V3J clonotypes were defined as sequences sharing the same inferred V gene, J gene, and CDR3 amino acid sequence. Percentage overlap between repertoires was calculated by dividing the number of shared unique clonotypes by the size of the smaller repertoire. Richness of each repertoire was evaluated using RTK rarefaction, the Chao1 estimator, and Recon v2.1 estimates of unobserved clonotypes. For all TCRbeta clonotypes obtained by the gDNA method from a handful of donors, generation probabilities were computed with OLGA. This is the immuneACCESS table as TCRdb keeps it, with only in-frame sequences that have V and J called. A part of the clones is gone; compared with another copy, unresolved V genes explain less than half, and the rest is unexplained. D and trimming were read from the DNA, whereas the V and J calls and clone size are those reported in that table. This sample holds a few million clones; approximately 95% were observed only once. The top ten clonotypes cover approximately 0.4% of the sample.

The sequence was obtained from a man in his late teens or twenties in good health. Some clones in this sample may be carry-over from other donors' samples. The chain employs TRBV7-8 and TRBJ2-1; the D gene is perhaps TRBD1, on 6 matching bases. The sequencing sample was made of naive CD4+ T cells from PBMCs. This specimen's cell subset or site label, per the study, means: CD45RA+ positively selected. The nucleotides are TGTGCCAGCAGCTTAGCAATACGCAGGGGAAGTCCCAATGAGCAGTTCTTC. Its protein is CASSLAIRRGSPNEQFF.